The 28 T cell receptor beta chains in this list originate from one sample, sequenced in a study of blood T cells in healthy people across ages. It was with a sample-barcoded 5' primer and a J-beta primer mix that a second PCR of roughly 6 to 11 cycles was run. TCRdb passed the 5' RACE reads through MiXCR, listing each CDR3 protein once. This sample yields approximately 810,000 distinct CDR3 sequences, of which 25% to 30% are seen a single time; roughly a sixth belongs to the top ten. The specimen sequenced was blood. Receptors originate from a woman of 80 years or more in good health.

Turning to this clonotype: A single base separates this from a much larger clone, so it may be a read error. This sequence joins TRBV20-1 and TRBJ2-5, with 9 bases matching TRBD1. The CDR3 has 18 amino acids. The germline V gene has CDR1 DFQATT and CDR2 SNEGSKA (reference sequence). In DNA, the CDR3 is TGCAGTGCTAGAGCCCCCGACTCGACAGGGGGAATCCAAGAGACCCGGTACTTC. This encodes CSARAPDSTGGIQETRYF.

This clonotype showed up many times. The chain carries TRBV12-3 or TRBV12-4 and TRBJ2-5, with a tentative D call TRBD1 (6 bases). Trimming pared 7 bases from V and 1 base from J, leaving 13 bases between. CDR3 size: 14 residues. The CDR3 DNA sequence: TGTGCCAGCAAGAACAGGGCGTCCCAAGAGACCCAGTACTTC. The encoded protein is CASKNRASQETQYF.

The genes are TRBV11-2 and TRBJ1-3; the D is unclear. The CDR3 has 15 residues. CDR1 and CDR2 from the germline V gene are SGHAT and FQNNGV. Trimming cost V 2 bases and J 1 base, with 9 bases left between them. The CDR3 bases are TGTGCCAGCAGCTTAATTCTGGGTTCTGGAAACACCATATATTTT. Its translation is CASSLILGSGNTIYF.

As for this clonotype: A much more abundant neighbour one base away suggests this may be a read error. This chain joins TRBV12-3 or TRBV12-4 and TRBJ2-3; D is tentatively TRBD1 or TRBD2 (5 bases each). The CDR3 totals 13 residues. The CDR3 nucleotides are TGTGCCAGCATCCGGGACCCGCGAGATACGCGGTATTTT. Translating gives CASIRDPRDTRYF.

Worth noting for this clonotype: Being one base from a much bigger clone, this may be a read error. The chain is built from TRBV29-1 and TRBJ2-5; weak D call: TRBD1 (6 bases). V lost 1 base and J 9 bases, leaving 12 bases between the germline ends. The germline CDR1 and CDR2 sequences are SQVTM and ANQGSEA. This CDR3 is built from 12 residues. The CDR3 spells CSVEVGGEAQYF. The CDR3 DNA sequence: TGCAGCGTTGAAGTAGGGGGTGAGGCCCAGTACTTC.

This clonotype was picked up many times. The chain has TRBV12-3 or TRBV12-4 and TRBJ2-3, with 7 bases that match TRBD1. The CDR3 totals 14 residues. After removal of 8 bases from V and 3 bases from J, the junction contained 8 bases not matched to a gene. CDR3 sequence: CASYETGWTDTQYF. The CDR3, as DNA: TGTGCCAGCTACGAGACAGGGTGGACAGATACGCAGTATTTT.

This clonotype occurred many times. The chain employs TRBV15 and TRBJ2-7; 11 positions match TRBD1. Unmatched junction bases numbered 3, after V lost 8 bases and J lost 3 bases. Per the germline V gene, CDR1 is LNHNV and CDR2 is YYDKDF (reference sequence). The CDR3 contains 13 residues. CDR3 loop: CATSGQGGYEQYF. CDR3 sequence (DNA): TGTGCCACCTCGGGACAGGGGGGCTACGAGCAGTACTTC.

Comment on this clonotype: Being one base from a much bigger clone, this may be a read error. The chain carries TRBV6-5 and TRBJ2-6; D is unclear. Germline V lookup: CDR1 MNHEY, CDR2 SVGAGI. CDR3 length: 15 residues. For the CDR3, the DNA is TGTGCCGGCAGTTACAGCCGCTCTGGGGCCAACGTCCTGACTTTC. It translates to CAGSYSRSGANVLTF.

This clonotype was counted many times. The rearrangement uses TRBV11-2 and TRBJ2-7; no clear D. This CDR3 is built from 13 residues. CDR1 is SGHAT and CDR2 is FQNNGV in the germline V gene. V gave up 5 bases and J gave up 0 bases, with 8 bases separating them. CDR3 loop: CASSLTNSYEQYF. The CDR3 coding sequence is TGTGCCAGCAGCCTCACCAACTCCTACGAGCAGTACTTC.

This clonotype came up many times. The chain couples TRBV7-9 to TRBJ2-1, with TRBD1 identical over 7 bases. J lost 7 bases, V lost 1 base, and 4 bases had no gene match. This CDR3 has 14 amino acids. Germline V gene data show CDR1 as SEHNR and CDR2 as FQNEAQ (reference sequence). CDR3 region: CASSLGTGENEQFF. CDR3 DNA: TGTGCCAGCAGCTTAGGGACAGGAGAAAATGAGCAGTTCTTC.

V is TRBV7-9 and J is TRBJ2-5, with D uncertain. Germline loops: CDR1 SEHNR, CDR2 FQNEAQ (reference sequence). The CDR3 is 15 amino acids. V was clipped by 5 bases and J by 5 bases, with 18 bases between them. This CDR3 reads CASSLTYAPQETQYF. CDR3 DNA: TGTGCCAGCAGCCTCACCTACGCACCCCAGGAGACCCAGTACTTC.

This clonotype was observed at least ten times. CDR3 in amino acids: CASSDGQTNTEAFF. CDR3 bases: TGCGCCAGCAGCGACGGACAGACGAACACTGAAGCTTTCTTT. The V call is TRBV5-1, the J call TRBJ1-1; tentatively, D is TRBD1 (6 bases). This CDR3 has 14 amino acids. Looked up from germline, CDR1 is SGHRS and CDR2 is YFSETQ. Trimming shortened V by 4 bases and J by 1 base, and 11 bases separated the two germline ends.

In this sample, this clonotype turned up a few times. The chain joins TRBV4-1 to TRBJ2-1; D remains unclear. CDR1 is MGHRA and CDR2 is YSYEKL in the germline V gene. With 0 bases removed from V and 12 bases from J, the gap between germline ends came to 12 bases. CDR3 size: 13 residues. Written as DNA, the CDR3 is TGCGCCAGCAGCCAAGACGGGCGTAGCAGGCAGTTCTTC. It codes for CASSQDGRSRQFF.

This clonotype was seen only a few times. The chain has TRBV6-5 and TRBJ2-6; D not resolved. V gave up 2 bases and J gave up 2 bases, with 7 bases separating them. The CDR3 totals 15 residues. CDR1 and CDR2 (germline): MNHEY, SVGAGI. For the CDR3, the DNA is TGTGCCAGCAGTTACGAGTTACCTGGGGCCAACGTCCTGACTTTC. The encoded protein is CASSYELPGANVLTF.

Turning to this clonotype: A much larger clonotype is one base distant, so this may be a read error. The chain has TRBV28 and TRBJ2-5, with no clear D. TRBJ2-7 explains the end of the DNA better; the J call may be wrong. This CDR3 is built from 13 residues. Germline CDR1 and CDR2: MDHEN and SYDVKM. CDR3 in amino acids: CASRPQTFYEQYF. The CDR3 DNA is TGTGCCAGCAGGCCGCAGACTTTCTACGAGCAGTACTTC.

The chain employs TRBV2 and TRBJ1-5, with 11 positions matching TRBD1. CDR3 length: 14 amino acids. CDR1 and CDR2 from the germline V gene are SNHLY and FYNNEI. V shed 4 bases, J shed 7 bases, and the junction held 3 bases outside the gene matches. The CDR3 coding sequence is TGTGCCAGCAGTGGGACAGGGGGCTGGCAGCCCCAGCATTTT. It yields the protein CASSGTGGWQPQHF. The variable domain in full, with the rest retrieved from reference TRBV2 and TRBJ1-5, is EPEVTQTPSHQVTQMGQEVILRCVPISNHLYFYWYRQILGQKVEFLVSFYNNEISEKSEIFDDQFSVERPDGSNFTLKIRSTKLEDSAMYFCASSGTGGWQPQHFGDGTRLSIL.

This clonotype was recorded many times. The genes are TRBV20-1 and TRBJ2-5; weak D call: TRBD2 (7 bases). This CDR3 comprises 13 residues. CDR1 is DFQATT and CDR2 is SNEGSKA in the germline V gene (reference sequence). V dropped 6 bases and J dropped 3 bases, with 14 bases sitting between them. CDR3 in DNA: TGCAGTGCCTCAAGGGGGGGTAAAGAGACCCAGTACTTC. Its protein product is CSASRGGKETQYF.

The chain recombines TRBV12-3 or TRBV12-4 with TRBJ2-7; perhaps D is TRBD1 or TRBD2 (5 bases each). The CDR3 has 14 residues. Trimming stripped 4 bases from V and 6 bases from J, with 16 bases between. The CDR3 spells CASSSPGLRGEQYF. Here the CDR3 DNA reads TGTGCCAGCAGTTCGCCGGGGCTCCGGGGCGAGCAGTACTTC.

This clonotype has ten or more counts. The chain is built from TRBV12-3 or TRBV12-4 and TRBJ2-4; TRBD1 is a possible D gene (6 bases). Trimming removed 6 bases from V and 0 bases from J, with 12 bases in between. The CDR3 totals 15 residues. CDR3 amino acids: CASSRQALAKNIQYF. CDR3 nucleotides: TGTGCCAGCAGCAGACAGGCCCTAGCCAAAAACATTCAGTACTTC.

The rearrangement links TRBV29-1 to TRBJ2-5, with D maybe TRBD2 (6 bases). From germline, CDR1 is SQVTM and CDR2 ANQGSEA. The CDR3 covers 13 residues. Trimming stripped 5 bases from V and 5 bases from J, with 15 bases between. Here the CDR3 DNA reads TGCAGCGTTCGTGCGGGGTCCGGGGAGACCCAGTACTTC. Protein product: CSVRAGSGETQYF.

This clonotype was recorded at least ten times. V and J are TRBV11-2 and TRBJ2-3; the match to TRBD2 covers 12 bases. V was clipped by 6 bases and J by 14 bases; unmatched bases: 12. In germline, CDR1 is SGHAT, CDR2 FQNNGV. The CDR3 sequence is 14 residues long. CDR3: CASSPGTSGFGRYF. The CDR3 coding sequence is TGTGCCAGCAGTCCCGGGACTAGCGGGTTTGGAAGGTATTTT. Together with reference TRBV11-2 and TRBJ2-3, the CDR3 gives the full variable domain: EAGVAQSPRYKIIEKRQSVAFWCNPISGHATLYWYQQILGQGPKLLIQFQNNGVVDDSQLPKDRFSAERLKGVDSTLKIQPAKLEDSAVYLCASSPGTSGFGRYFGPGTRLTVL.

Details on this clonotype: One base away lies a much larger clone, so this may be a sequencing read error. The chain combines TRBV5-1 with TRBJ2-1; 8 bases match TRBD1. V gave up 4 bases and J gave up 6 bases; unmatched junction bases: 6. Germline V CDR1 and CDR2: SGHRS, YFSETQ. The CDR3 sequence is 14 residues long. CDR3 bases: TGCGCCAGCAGCCAAAGAACAGGGGGCAATGAGCAGTTCTTC. It codes for CASSQRTGGNEQFF.

This clonotype appeared many times. The chain joins TRBV10-2 to TRBJ2-7; perhaps TRBD1 as D (6 bases). The CDR3 has 15 amino acids. Germline values: CDR1 WSHSY, CDR2 SAAADI. The V end was cut by 7 bases, the J end by 0 bases, with 16 bases between. The CDR3 DNA follows: TGCGCCAGCACTTTGGACAGAACTGACTCCTACGAGCAGTACTTC. Amino acid sequence: CASTLDRTDSYEQYF.

This chain connects TRBV9 to TRBJ1-2, with D uncertain. The V gene lost 5 bases and the J gene lost 5 bases, with 10 bases spanning the gap. CDR1 and CDR2 from the germline V gene are SGDLS and YYNGEE. The length of the CDR3 is 12 residues. Here the CDR3 DNA reads TGTGCCAGCAGAGACGGCCGATATGGCTACACCTTC. Protein sequence: CASRDGRYGYTF.

This clonotype was detected only a few times. The chain links TRBV2 to TRBJ1-1, with TRBD1 matching over 7 bases. Per the germline V gene, CDR1 is SNHLY and CDR2 is FYNNEI. With 8 bases clipped from V and 3 bases from J, the junction kept 6 bases outside the gene matches. CDR3 size: 13 residues. CDR3 in amino acids: CASRGQGDTEAFF. The CDR3 region has the DNA TGTGCCAGCCGGGGGCAGGGGGACACTGAAGCTTTCTTT.

This clonotype has at least ten counts. This chain uses TRBV20-1 with TRBJ2-1, with 11 nucleotides matching TRBD2. V lost 1 base to trimming and J lost 5 bases; unmatched junction nucleotides: 7. CDR1 and CDR2 from the germline V gene are DFQATT and SNEGSKA (reference sequence). The CDR3 is 16 residues long. CDR3 sequence (DNA): TGCAGTGCTAGAGTGATGGCTAGCGGGGGGAACAATGAGCAGTTCTTC. It is translated as CSARVMASGGNNEQFF.

In its sample, this clonotype was seen a few times. A much larger clone lies one base from this, so it may be a read error. The chain joins TRBV7-2 to TRBJ1-6, with 11 nucleotides matching TRBD1. The CDR3 consists of 14 residues. CDR1 SGHTA and CDR2 FQGNSA come from the germline V gene. CDR3 sequence reads: CASSRDRGNSPPHF. DNA for the CDR3: TGTGCCAGCAGCCGGGACAGGGGGAATTCACCCCCCCACTTT.

This clonotype was counted ten times or more. The gene calls are TRBV5-1 and TRBJ1-2; D is undetermined. The CDR3 runs 14 residues. V was clipped by 3 bases and J by 7 bases, with 16 bases between them. From germline, CDR1 is SGHRS and CDR2 YFSETQ. The CDR3 nucleotides are TGCGCCAGCAGCTCGGAACTCCTCTCGGGTGGCTACACCTTC. This codes for CASSSELLSGGYTF.